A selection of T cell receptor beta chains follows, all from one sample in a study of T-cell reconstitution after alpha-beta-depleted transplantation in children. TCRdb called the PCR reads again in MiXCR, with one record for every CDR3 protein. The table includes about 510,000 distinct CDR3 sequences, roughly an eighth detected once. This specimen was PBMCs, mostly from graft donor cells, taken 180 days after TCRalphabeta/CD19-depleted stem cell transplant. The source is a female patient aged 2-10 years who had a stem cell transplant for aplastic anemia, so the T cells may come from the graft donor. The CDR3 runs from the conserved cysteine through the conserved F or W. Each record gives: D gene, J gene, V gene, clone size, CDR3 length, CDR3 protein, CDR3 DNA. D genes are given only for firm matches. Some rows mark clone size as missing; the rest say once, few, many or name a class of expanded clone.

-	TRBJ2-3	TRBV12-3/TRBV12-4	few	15	CASKLRGVRTDTQYF	TGTGCCAGCAAACTCAGGGGCGTTCGCACAGATACGCAGTATTTT
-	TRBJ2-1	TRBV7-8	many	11	CASSSDNEQFF	TGTGCCAGCAGCTCTGACAATGAGCAGTTCTTC
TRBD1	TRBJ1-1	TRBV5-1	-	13	CASTTGLNTEAFF	TGCGCCAGTACGACAGGGTTGAACACTGAAGCTTTCTTT
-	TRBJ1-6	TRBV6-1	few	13	CASSDVYNSPLHF	TGTGCCAGCAGTGATGTTTATAATTCACCCCTCCACTTT
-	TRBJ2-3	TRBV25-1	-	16	CASSVVSAGGTDTQYF	TGTGCCAGCAGTGTTGTTTCGGCAGGAGGCACAGATACGCAGTATTTT
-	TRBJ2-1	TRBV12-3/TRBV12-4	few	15	CASTATGSGYNEQFF	TGTGCCAGCACCGCGACAGGATCGGGCTACAATGAGCAGTTCTTC
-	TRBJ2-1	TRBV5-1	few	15	CASSLGRDSYNEQFF	TGCGCCAGCAGCTTGGGCAGGGACTCCTACAATGAGCAGTTCTTC
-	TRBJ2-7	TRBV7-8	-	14	CASSLALFTYEQYF	TGTGCCAGCAGCTTAGCATTATTTACCTACGAGCAGTACTTC
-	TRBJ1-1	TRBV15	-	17	CATSSPRGAGGNTEAFF	TGTGCCACCAGCAGTCCTAGGGGGGCCGGGGGCAACACTGAAGCTTTCTTT
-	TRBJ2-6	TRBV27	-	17	CASSFLPRTFGANVLTF	TGTGCCAGCAGTTTTCTCCCCAGGACTTTTGGGGCCAACGTCCTGACTTTC
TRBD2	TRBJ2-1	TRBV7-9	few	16	CASSPRPGGGIYEQFF	TGTGCCAGCAGCCCTCGTCCGGGCGGGGGAATCTATGAGCAGTTCTTC
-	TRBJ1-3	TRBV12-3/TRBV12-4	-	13	CASSLAGGSAIYF	TGTGCCAGCAGTTTAGCCGGGGGAAGCGCCATATATTTT
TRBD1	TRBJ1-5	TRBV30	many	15	CAWSFGTGRNQPQHF	TGTGCCTGGAGCTTTGGGACAGGGCGCAATCAGCCCCAGCATTTT
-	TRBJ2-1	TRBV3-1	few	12	CASSQEGNEQFF	TGTGCCAGCAGCCAAGAGGGAAATGAGCAGTTCTTC
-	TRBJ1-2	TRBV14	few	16	CASSQDDIMTNYGYTF	TGTGCCAGCAGCCAAGACGACATAATGACTAACTATGGCTACACCTTC
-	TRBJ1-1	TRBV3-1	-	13	CASSQTFNTEAFF	TGTGCCAGCAGCCAAACCTTTAACACTGAAGCTTTCTTT
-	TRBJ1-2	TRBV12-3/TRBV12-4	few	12	CASSSWTKSYTF	TGTGCCAGCAGTTCGTGGACGAAGAGCTACACCTTC
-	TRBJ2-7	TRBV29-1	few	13	CSVDGGKRSEQYF	TGCAGCGTTGACGGAGGAAAGAGGAGCGAGCAGTACTTC
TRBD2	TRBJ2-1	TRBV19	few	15	CASSDRLAGKDEQFF	TGTGCCAGTAGTGACAGACTAGCGGGAAAGGATGAGCAGTTCTTC
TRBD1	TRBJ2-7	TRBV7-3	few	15	CASSREDRGQYEQYF	TGTGCCAGCAGCCGTGAGGACAGGGGGCAGTACGAGCAGTACTTC
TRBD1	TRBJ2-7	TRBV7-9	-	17	CASSLAYGDRQTYEQYF	TGTGCCAGCAGCTTAGCGTATGGGGACAGACAGACCTACGAGCAGTACTTC
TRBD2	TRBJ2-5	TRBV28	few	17	CASSLKPGLAKQETQYF	TGTGCCAGCAGTCTCAAGCCGGGACTAGCGAAACAAGAGACCCAGTACTTC
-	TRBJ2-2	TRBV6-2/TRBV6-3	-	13	CASSYPRRGELFF	TGTGCCAGCAGTTACCCGAGGCGCGGGGAGCTGTTTTTT
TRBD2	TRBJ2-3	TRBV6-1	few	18	CASRSPLTSGRRTDTQYF	TGTGCCAGCAGAAGCCCCCTGACTAGCGGGAGGAGGACAGATACGCAGTATTTT
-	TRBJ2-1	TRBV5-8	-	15	CASRFGAPLDNEQFF	TGTGCCAGCAGATTCGGGGCGCCCCTAGACAATGAGCAGTTCTTC
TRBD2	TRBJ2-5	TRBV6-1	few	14	CASRLLAGAETQYF	TGTGCCAGCAGGCTACTAGCGGGAGCTGAGACCCAGTACTTC
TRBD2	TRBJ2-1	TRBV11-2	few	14	CASSPIAGVFEQFF	TGTGCCAGCAGCCCGATAGCGGGAGTTTTTGAGCAGTTCTTC
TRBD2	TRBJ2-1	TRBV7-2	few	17	CASGSWTSGRAYNEQFF	TGTGCCAGCGGTTCTTGGACTAGCGGGAGGGCCTACAATGAGCAGTTCTTC
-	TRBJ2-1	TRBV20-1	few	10	CSATDDEQFF	TGCAGTGCGACCGACGATGAGCAGTTCTTC
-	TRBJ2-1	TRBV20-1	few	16	CSARDPALSSYNEQFF	TGCAGTGCTAGAGATCCAGCTTTGAGCTCCTACAATGAGCAGTTCTTC
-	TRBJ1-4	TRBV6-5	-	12	CASTGGNEKLFF	TGTGCCAGCACGGGTGGGAATGAAAAACTGTTTTTT
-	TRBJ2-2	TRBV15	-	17	CATSSFGQGRFHGDLFF	TGTGCCACCAGCAGCTTCGGGCAAGGCCGGTTCCACGGGGACCTGTTTTTT
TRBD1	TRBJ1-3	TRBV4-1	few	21	CASSLTLPGQDYAQVGNTIYF	TGCGCCAGCAGCCTAACCCTACCGGGACAGGACTATGCGCAAGTCGGAAACACCATATATTTT
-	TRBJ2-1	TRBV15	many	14	CATSSRADYNEQFF	TGTGCCACCAGCAGCAGGGCAGATTACAATGAGCAGTTCTTC
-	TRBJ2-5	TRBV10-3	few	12	CAVGVGQETQYF	TGTGCCGTAGGAGTAGGCCAAGAGACCCAGTACTTC
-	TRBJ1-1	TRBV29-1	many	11	CSAPEEGEAFF	TGCAGCGCCCCCGAGGAGGGTGAAGCTTTCTTT
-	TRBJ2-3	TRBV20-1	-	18	CSARGLGVPASPVDTQYF	TGCAGTGCTAGAGGACTAGGGGTTCCCGCTTCACCAGTGGATACGCAGTATTTT
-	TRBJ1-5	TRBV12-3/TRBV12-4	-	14	CASSTGTSGQPQHF	TGTGCCAGCAGCACCGGGACATCAGGGCAGCCCCAGCATTTT
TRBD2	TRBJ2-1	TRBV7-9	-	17	CASSTGLAGASYNEQFF	TGTGCCAGCAGCACTGGACTAGCGGGAGCTTCCTACAATGAGCAGTTCTTC
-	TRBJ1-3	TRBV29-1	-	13	CSVAVLGENTIYF	TGCAGCGTTGCGGTGTTGGGGGAAAACACCATATATTTT
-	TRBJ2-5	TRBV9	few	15	CASSVHDTDQETQYF	TGTGCCAGCAGCGTCCACGATACCGACCAAGAGACCCAGTACTTC
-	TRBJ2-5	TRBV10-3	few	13	CATGSGNSETQYF	TGTGCCACCGGCTCAGGAAATTCGGAGACCCAGTACTTC
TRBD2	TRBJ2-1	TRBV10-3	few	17	CAINAGTSGYSYNEQFF	TGTGCCATCAACGCCGGGACTAGCGGGTACTCCTACAATGAGCAGTTCTTC
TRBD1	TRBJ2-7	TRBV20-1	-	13	CSATGTGTYEQYF	TGCAGTGCGACCGGGACAGGGACCTACGAGCAGTACTTC
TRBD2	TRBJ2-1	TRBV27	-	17	CASSRHLSGSSYNEQFF	TGTGCCAGCAGTCGACATCTTAGCGGGAGCTCCTACAATGAGCAGTTCTTC
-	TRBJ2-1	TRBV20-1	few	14	CSAPGDQLWYEQFF	TGCAGTGCCCCAGGGGACCAACTTTGGTATGAGCAGTTCTTC